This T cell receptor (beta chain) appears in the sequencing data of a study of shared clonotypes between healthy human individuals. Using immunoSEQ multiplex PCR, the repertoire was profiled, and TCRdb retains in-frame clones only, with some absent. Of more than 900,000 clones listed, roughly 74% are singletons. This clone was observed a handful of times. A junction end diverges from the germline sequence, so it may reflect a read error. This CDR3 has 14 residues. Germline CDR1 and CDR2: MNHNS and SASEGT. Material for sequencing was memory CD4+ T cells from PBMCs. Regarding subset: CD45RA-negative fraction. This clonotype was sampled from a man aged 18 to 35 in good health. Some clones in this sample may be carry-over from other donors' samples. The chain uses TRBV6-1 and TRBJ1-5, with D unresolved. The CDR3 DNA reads TGTGCCAGCACTGAAGCCGCGCAGGATCAGCCCCAGCATTTT. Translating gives CASTEAAQDQPQHF.